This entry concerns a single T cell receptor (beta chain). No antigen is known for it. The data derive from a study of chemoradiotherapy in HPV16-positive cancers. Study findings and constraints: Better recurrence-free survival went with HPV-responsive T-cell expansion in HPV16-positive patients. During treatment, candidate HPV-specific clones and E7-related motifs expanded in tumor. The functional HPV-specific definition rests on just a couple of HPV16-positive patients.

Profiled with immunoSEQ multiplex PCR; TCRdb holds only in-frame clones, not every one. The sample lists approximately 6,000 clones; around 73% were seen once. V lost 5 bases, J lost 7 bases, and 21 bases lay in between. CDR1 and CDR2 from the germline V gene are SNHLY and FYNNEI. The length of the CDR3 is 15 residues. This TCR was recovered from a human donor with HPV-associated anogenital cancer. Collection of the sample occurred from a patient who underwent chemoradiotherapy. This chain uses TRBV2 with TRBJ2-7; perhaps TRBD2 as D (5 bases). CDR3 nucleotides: TGTGCCAGCAGTAGGATTATGACCCGTACGGGAGAGCAGTACTTC. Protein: CASSRIMTRTGEQYF.